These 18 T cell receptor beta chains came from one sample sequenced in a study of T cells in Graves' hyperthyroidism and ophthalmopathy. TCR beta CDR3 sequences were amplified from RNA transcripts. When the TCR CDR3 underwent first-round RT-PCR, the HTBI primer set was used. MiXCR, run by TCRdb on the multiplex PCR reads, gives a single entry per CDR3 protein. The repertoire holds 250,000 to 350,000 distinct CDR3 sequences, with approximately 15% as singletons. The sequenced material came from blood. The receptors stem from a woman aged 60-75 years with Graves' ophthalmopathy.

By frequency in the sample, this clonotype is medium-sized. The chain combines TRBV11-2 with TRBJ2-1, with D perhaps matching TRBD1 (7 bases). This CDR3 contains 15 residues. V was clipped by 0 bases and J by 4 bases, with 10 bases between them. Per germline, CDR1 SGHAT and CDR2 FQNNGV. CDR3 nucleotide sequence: TGTGCCAGCAGCTTAGACAGGGGGGATTACAATGAGCAGTTCTTC. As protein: CASSLDRGDYNEQFF.

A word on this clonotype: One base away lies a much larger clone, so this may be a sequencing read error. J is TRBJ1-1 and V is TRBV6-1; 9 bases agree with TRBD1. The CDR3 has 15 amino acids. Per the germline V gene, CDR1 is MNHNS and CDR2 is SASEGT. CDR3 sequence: CAGSDQTGGYTEAFF. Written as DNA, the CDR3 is TGTGCCGGCAGTGATCAGACAGGGGGTTACACTGAAGCTTTCTTT.

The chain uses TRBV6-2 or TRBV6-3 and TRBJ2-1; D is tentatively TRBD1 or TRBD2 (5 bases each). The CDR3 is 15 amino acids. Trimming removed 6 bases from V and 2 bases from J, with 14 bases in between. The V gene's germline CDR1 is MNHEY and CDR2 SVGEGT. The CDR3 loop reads CASRPEGPTYNEQFF. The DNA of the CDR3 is TGTGCCAGCAGGCCCGAGGGGCCAACCTACAATGAGCAGTTCTTC.

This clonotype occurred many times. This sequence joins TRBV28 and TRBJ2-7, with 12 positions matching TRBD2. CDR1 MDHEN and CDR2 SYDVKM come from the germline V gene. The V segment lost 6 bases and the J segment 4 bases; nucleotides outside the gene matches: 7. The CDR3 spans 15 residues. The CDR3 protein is CASSFGLAGRYEQYF. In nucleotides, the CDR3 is TGTGCCAGCAGCTTCGGACTAGCGGGACGTTACGAGCAGTACTTC.

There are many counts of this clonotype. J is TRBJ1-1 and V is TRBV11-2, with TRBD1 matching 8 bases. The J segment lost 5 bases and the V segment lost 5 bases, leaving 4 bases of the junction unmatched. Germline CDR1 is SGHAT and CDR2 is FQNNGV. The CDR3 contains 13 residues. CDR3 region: CASSRTGLTEAFF. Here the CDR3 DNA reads TGTGCCAGCAGCCGGACAGGGTTGACTGAAGCTTTCTTT.

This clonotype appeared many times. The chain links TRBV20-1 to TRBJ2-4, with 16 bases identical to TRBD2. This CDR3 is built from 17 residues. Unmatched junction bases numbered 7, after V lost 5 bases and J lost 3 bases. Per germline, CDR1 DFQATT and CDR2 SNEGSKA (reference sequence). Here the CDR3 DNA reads TGCAGTGCTTTTCCGGGACTAGCGGGAGGGGTCAAAAACATTCAGTACTTC. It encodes CSAFPGLAGGVKNIQYF.

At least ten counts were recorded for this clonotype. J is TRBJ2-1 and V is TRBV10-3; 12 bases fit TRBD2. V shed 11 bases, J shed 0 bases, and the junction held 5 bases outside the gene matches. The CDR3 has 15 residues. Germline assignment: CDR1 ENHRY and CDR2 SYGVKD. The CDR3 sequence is CAVRTSGVSYNEQFF. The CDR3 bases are TGTGCCGTAAGGACTAGCGGGGTCTCCTACAATGAGCAGTTCTTC.

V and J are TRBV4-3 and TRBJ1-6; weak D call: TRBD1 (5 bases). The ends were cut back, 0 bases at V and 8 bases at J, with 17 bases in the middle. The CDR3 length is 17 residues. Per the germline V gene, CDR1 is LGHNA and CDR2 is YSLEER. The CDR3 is CASSQEWADGHYSPLHF. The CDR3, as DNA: TGCGCCAGCAGCCAAGAATGGGCGGACGGACACTATTCACCCCTCCACTTT.

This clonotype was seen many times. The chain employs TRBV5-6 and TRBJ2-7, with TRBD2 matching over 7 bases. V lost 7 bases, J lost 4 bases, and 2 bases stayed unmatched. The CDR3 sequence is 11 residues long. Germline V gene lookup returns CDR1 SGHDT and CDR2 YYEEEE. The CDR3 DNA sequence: TGTGCCAGCGCGGGGGATTACGAGCAGTACTTC. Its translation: CASAGDYEQYF.

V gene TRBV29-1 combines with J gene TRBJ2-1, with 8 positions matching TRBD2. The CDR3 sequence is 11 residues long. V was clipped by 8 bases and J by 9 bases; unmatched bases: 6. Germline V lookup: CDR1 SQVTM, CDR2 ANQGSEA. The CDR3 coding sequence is TGCAGCACGGGGGGGGGTCGTGAGCAGTTCTTC. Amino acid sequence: CSTGGGREQFF.

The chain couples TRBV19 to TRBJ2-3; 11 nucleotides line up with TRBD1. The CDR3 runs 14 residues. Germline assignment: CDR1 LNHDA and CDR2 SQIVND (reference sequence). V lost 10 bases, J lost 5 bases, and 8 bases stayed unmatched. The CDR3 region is CATSGTGGRDTQYF. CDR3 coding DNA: TGTGCCACCTCGGGGACAGGGGGTAGAGATACGCAGTATTTT.

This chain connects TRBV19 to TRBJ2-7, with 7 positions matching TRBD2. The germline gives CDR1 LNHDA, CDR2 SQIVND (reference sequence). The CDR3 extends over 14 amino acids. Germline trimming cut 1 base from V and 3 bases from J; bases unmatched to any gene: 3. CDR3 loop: CASSIAGLFYEQYF. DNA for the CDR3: TGTGCCAGTAGTATAGCGGGACTATTCTACGAGCAGTACTTC.

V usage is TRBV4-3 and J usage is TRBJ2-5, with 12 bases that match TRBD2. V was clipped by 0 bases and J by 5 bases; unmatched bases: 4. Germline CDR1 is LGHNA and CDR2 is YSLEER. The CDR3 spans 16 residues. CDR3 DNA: TGCGCCAGCAGCCAAGATAGACTAGCGGGAGTGGAGACCCAGTACTTC. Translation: CASSQDRLAGVETQYF.

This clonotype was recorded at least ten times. The CDR3 loop reads CASSQATGYGTEAFF. CDR3 DNA: TGCGCCAGCAGCCAAGCGACAGGGTATGGAACTGAAGCTTTCTTT. The chain combines TRBV4-1 with TRBJ1-1; TRBD1 aligns across 7 bases. The ends lost 1 base at V and 5 bases at J; junction bases unmatched: 7. Per germline, CDR1 MGHRA and CDR2 YSYEKL. The CDR3 length is 15 residues.

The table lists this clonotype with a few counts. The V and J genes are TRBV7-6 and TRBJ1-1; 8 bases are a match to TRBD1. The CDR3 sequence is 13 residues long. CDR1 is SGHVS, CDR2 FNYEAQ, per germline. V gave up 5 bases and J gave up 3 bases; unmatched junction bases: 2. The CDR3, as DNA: TGTGCCAGCAGCCAACAGGGGGACACTGAAGCTTTCTTT. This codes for CASSQQGDTEAFF.

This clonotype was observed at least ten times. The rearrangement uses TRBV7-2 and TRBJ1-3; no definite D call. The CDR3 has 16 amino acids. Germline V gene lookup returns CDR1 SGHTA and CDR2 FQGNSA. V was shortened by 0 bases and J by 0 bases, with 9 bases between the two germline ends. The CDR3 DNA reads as TGTGCCAGCAGCTTAGCGGGTGGGCCCTCTGGAAACACCATATATTTT. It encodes CASSLAGGPSGNTIYF. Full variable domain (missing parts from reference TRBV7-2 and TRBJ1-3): GAGVSQSPSNKVTEKGKDVELRCDPISGHTALYWYRQSLGQGLEFLIYFQGNSAPDKSGLPSDRFSAERTGGSVSTLTIQRTQQEDSAVYLCASSLAGGPSGNTIYFGEGSWLTVV.

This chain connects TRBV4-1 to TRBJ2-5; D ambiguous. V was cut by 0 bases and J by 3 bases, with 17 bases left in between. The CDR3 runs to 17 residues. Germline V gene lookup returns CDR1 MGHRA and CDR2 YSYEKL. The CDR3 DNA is TGCGCCAGCAGCCAAGATCGAGGAACCTCCCGTGAAGAGACCCAGTACTTC. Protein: CASSQDRGTSREETQYF.

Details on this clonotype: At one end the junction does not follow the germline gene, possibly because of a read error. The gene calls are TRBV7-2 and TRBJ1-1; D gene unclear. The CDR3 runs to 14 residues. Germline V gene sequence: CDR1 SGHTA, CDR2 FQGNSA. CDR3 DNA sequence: TGTGCCAGCGGCTTATCCGGATGGGACACTGAAGCTTTCTTT. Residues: CASGLSGWDTEAFF.